The source of this TCR beta chain is a study of PD-L1 blockade in urothelial cancer. Study-wide results and caveats: Survival was better when pretreatment blood TCR clonality fell below the median. Expansion of tumor-associated blood clones at 3 weeks was greater in durable-benefit patients.

Sequencing was performed with immunoSEQ multiplex PCR; in TCRdb, only in-frame clones are kept and a portion is missing. This table has 90,000 or so clones, around 90% appearing once. As for time point: pretreatment peripheral blood. In the case of this clone: Its target is not known.

The CDR3 contains 16 residues. Trimming took off 4 bases at V and 4 bases at J, with 20 bases between the two ends. Germline CDR1 and CDR2: MDHEN and SYDVKM. Material: PBMCs, obtained around atezolizumab (anti-PD-L1) treatment. The source of this sequence is a man aged 60 to 75 with urothelial cancer. This chain uses TRBV28 with TRBJ2-7, with TRBD2 as a possible D gene (5 bases). The CDR3 region is CASSSQSARGSYEQYF. In nucleotides, the CDR3 is TGTGCCAGCAGTTCTCAGTCCGCTAGAGGGTCTTACGAGCAGTACTTC. Using reference TRBV28 and TRBJ2-7 for the parts outside the CDR3, the full variable domain is DVKVTQSSRYLVKRTGEKVFLECVQDMDHENMFWYRQDPGLGLRLIYFSYDVKMKEKGDIPEGYSVSREKKERFSLILESASTNQTSMYLCASSSQSARGSYEQYFGPGTRLTVT.